A selection of T cell receptor beta chains follows, all from one sample in a study of blood T cells in healthy people across ages. TCRdb processed the 5' RACE reads anew with MiXCR; each CDR3 protein has one entry. The sample comprises 1.4 million or so distinct CDR3 sequences, roughly two fifths of which are singletons, and around 4% rests with the top ten. The sequenced sample consisted of blood. These receptors were obtained from a woman aged 18-30 years in good health. Both conserved end residues are part of each CDR3. D genes are given only for firm matches. Size is omitted from some rows. Given values are once, few, many or a class for expanded clones.

DNA,CDR3,J,size,D,V
TGTGCCAGCAGCTTCGGACCAGAGGCCTACGAGCAGTACTTC,CASSFGPEAYEQYF,TRBJ2-7,.,.,TRBV7-2
TGTGCCAACTCACGCAACGAGGGTATCTATGGCTACACCTTC,CANSRNEGIYGYTF,TRBJ1-2,once,.,TRBV18
TGTGCCACCAGTACTGGCCTTCGTCCCAATGAGCAGTTCTTC,CATSTGLRPNEQFF,TRBJ2-1,.,.,TRBV24-1
TGCGCCAGCAGCTTGGATGGGATTGGGTTCTTC,CASSLDGIGFF,TRBJ2-1,.,.,TRBV5-1
TGTGCCAGCGGGGGGGCCATTGGCTACACCTTC,CASGGAIGYTF,TRBJ1-2,few,.,TRBV12-3/TRBV12-4
TGCGCCAGCAGGGCAACAGGGGGCTTCAAGGAAAAACTGTTTTTT,CASRATGGFKEKLFF,TRBJ1-4,few,TRBD1,TRBV4-1
TGTGCCAGCAGACCGGGACTAGCGGGATCAGATACGCAGTATTTT,CASRPGLAGSDTQYF,TRBJ2-3,.,TRBD2,TRBV7-8
TGTGCCAGCAGCGCGGGGACAGTCGGCTACACCTTC,CASSAGTVGYTF,TRBJ1-2,.,TRBD1,TRBV11-1
TGTGCCAGCAGTTTATCTGTACCTAGCACAGATACGCAGTATTTT,CASSLSVPSTDTQYF,TRBJ2-3,.,.,TRBV6-6
TGCGCCAGCAGCCAAGATCGGGGCTCAGGCGCAGATACGCAGTATTTT,CASSQDRGSGADTQYF,TRBJ2-3,.,.,TRBV4-3
TGTGCCAGCAGGTCTACAGGGGCGGAACAGCCCCAGCATTTT,CASRSTGAEQPQHF,TRBJ1-5,.,TRBD1,TRBV28
TGTGCCAGTAGTAGGACTAGCAATGGCAATGAGCAGTTCTTC,CASSRTSNGNEQFF,TRBJ2-1,.,TRBD2,TRBV19
TGCAGTGCCCGCCCGACAGGGCGGGGTGGTCAGCCCCAGCATTTT,CSARPTGRGGQPQHF,TRBJ1-5,.,TRBD1,TRBV20-1
TGTGCCAGCAGTTTACGGGAGTCCCCCCACAATGAGCAGTACTTC,CASSLRESPHNEQYF,TRBJ2-7,.,.,TRBV12-3/TRBV12-4
TGTGCCAGCAGCCCCCGAAGGGAATGGGGGCTGGAAGCTTTCTTT,CASSPRREWGLEAFF,TRBJ1-1,few,.,TRBV7-9
TGTGCCAGCAGTTTACCTCGGGGAGCTGAAGCTTTCTTT,CASSLPRGAEAFF,TRBJ1-1,.,.,TRBV28
TGTGCCAGCAGCTTCTTTGGCGACCAAGAGACCCAGTACTTC,CASSFFGDQETQYF,TRBJ2-5,.,.,TRBV11-2
TGCAGCGTTCACCGGGAGGCGCACTATGGCTACACCTTC,CSVHREAHYGYTF,TRBJ1-2,many,.,TRBV29-1
TGCGCCAGCAGCCACGGGCCGAACCTATACAATGAGCAGTTCTTC,CASSHGPNLYNEQFF,TRBJ2-1,.,.,TRBV4-1
TGTGCCAGCATCGAGGGACAGAGCAGCAATCAGCCCCAGCATTTT,CASIEGQSSNQPQHF,TRBJ1-5,few,TRBD1,TRBV12-3/TRBV12-4
TGCAGCGGCCGGGATCCCACAGATACGCAGTATTTT,CSGRDPTDTQYF,TRBJ2-3,.,.,TRBV29-1
TGTGCCAGCAGCCCAGACATTGGGGGCTACACCTTC,CASSPDIGGYTF,TRBJ1-2,.,.,TRBV7-9
TGTGCCACCAGCCGACTTGTGAACACTGAAGCTTTCTTT,CATSRLVNTEAFF,TRBJ1-1,.,.,TRBV15
TGTGCCAGCAGCGTAACTGGAGCTACCCTCCACTTT,CASSVTGATLHF,TRBJ1-6,many,.,TRBV9
TGTGCCTGCAGTTACCCGGGAAAAGATGAGCAGTTCTTC,CACSYPGKDEQFF,TRBJ2-1,.,.,TRBV6-6
TGTGCCAGCAGTTACTCTCCGGGGGATTACTTCTACGAGCAGTACTTC,CASSYSPGDYFYEQYF,TRBJ2-7,.,.,TRBV6-2/TRBV6-3
TGCGCCAGCAGTCCGTCCTTCAGCTATGACTACACCTTC,CASSPSFSYDYTF,TRBJ1-2,.,.,TRBV4-1
TGTGCCAGCAGCTTACACGACAGGGGCACAGATACGCAGTATTTT,CASSLHDRGTDTQYF,TRBJ2-3,once,TRBD1,TRBV7-2
TGTGCCAGCAGTTCGGGACAGGGACTCTATGACTACACCTTC,CASSSGQGLYDYTF,TRBJ1-2,.,TRBD1,TRBV27
TGTGCCAGCAGTGAACTCTGGGGGAACTATGGCTACACCTTC,CASSELWGNYGYTF,TRBJ1-2,.,.,TRBV6-1
TGTGCCAGCACCACCGGGGCCTACTACGAGCAGTACTTC,CASTTGAYYEQYF,TRBJ2-7,.,.,TRBV6-2/TRBV6-3
TGCAGTGCGAGTAGCGGGATGGAGGTTAACGAGCAGTACTTC,CSASSGMEVNEQYF,TRBJ2-7,.,TRBD2,TRBV20-1
TGTGCCAGCAGTTTAAAAGGAGCTGCCGGGGAGCTGTTTTTT,CASSLKGAAGELFF,TRBJ2-2,.,.,TRBV27
TGTGCCAGCAGCCCGGACAGGGGATTTGAAAAACTGTTTTTT,CASSPDRGFEKLFF,TRBJ1-4,.,TRBD1,TRBV7-9
TGTGCCAGCAGCCAAGAGGGCAGGGGGCCCGGGGAGCTGTTTTTT,CASSQEGRGPGELFF,TRBJ2-2,.,TRBD1,TRBV4-2
TGTGCCAGCAGCGTAGCCGGAAGCGACTGTGGCTACACCTTC,CASSVAGSDCGYTF,TRBJ1-2,.,.,TRBV9
TGCGCCAGCAGCCATAGATTGGGTCAGGGCGAGCAGTACTTC,CASSHRLGQGEQYF,TRBJ2-7,few,.,TRBV4-3
TGTGCCAGCACCTTCGGACAGGGGTATTTCTACGAGCAGTACTTC,CASTFGQGYFYEQYF,TRBJ2-7,many,TRBD1,TRBV11-1
TGTGCCAGCAGCTTGGAGCCAGGGCATAATGAAAAACTGTTTTTT,CASSLEPGHNEKLFF,TRBJ1-4,.,.,TRBV5-4
TGTGCCAGCACCCAACCTGAATTGCAGGAGACCCAGTACTTC,CASTQPELQETQYF,TRBJ2-5,few,.,TRBV6-2/TRBV6-3
TGCAGTGCCCGGGACGGGGCCGGTGTGGAGCTGTTTTTT,CSARDGAGVELFF,TRBJ2-2,.,.,TRBV20-1
TGTGCCAGCAGTTTCCCGGGACAGGGGGCGGTAGATGAGCAGTTCTTC,CASSFPGQGAVDEQFF,TRBJ2-1,.,TRBD1,TRBV27
TGTGCCAGCAGTCCCTCGGTGGGGGACGAGCAGTACTTC,CASSPSVGDEQYF,TRBJ2-7,few,.,TRBV6-5
TGTGCCAGCAGTGGGGGTGCGGTCAATGGCTACACCTTC,CASSGGAVNGYTF,TRBJ1-2,.,.,TRBV27
TGTGGGGCGAGGAACAGAGACTATGGCTACACCTTC,CGARNRDYGYTF,TRBJ1-2,.,.,TRBV28
TGTGCTAGTGGTTTGGGGAGGACTAGCGGGGGGCTCACAGATACGCAGTATTTT,CASGLGRTSGGLTDTQYF,TRBJ2-3,.,TRBD2,TRBV12-5
TGTGCCACCAGCAGAGGACCAGCGAATACGCAGTATTTT,CATSRGPANTQYF,TRBJ2-3,.,.,TRBV15
TGTGCCAGCAGTTACGGGACAGGGGGAACAGGAAAACTGTTTTTT,CASSYGTGGTGKLFF,TRBJ1-4,.,TRBD1,TRBV6-5
TGTGCCAGCAGGTCGACAGGGGGACGCAATGAGCAGTTCTTC,CASRSTGGRNEQFF,TRBJ2-1,.,TRBD1,TRBV6-1
TGTGCCAGCAGAAGACAGGGGCGCCTCAATCAGCCCCAGCATTTT,CASRRQGRLNQPQHF,TRBJ1-5,once,TRBD1,TRBV12-3/TRBV12-4